The T cell receptor beta chain under discussion was sequenced for a study of T cell responses to AZD1222 COVID-19 vaccine. General study points: At 160-218 and 743-854, vaccine-associated CD4 TCRs were dominant, and they spanned spike.

Only in-frame clones appear in the TCRdb table, and some are missing; sequencing was by immunoSEQ multiplex PCR. The profile shows over 100,000 clones, 88% of them singletons. The CDR3 totals 10 residues. V lost 10 bases and J lost 2, with 3 bases in between. Per the germline V gene, CDR1 is MNHEY and CDR2 is SVGAGI. Points on this clone: The target antigen is unknown.

The sample was peripheral blood, taken on day 0 of AZD1222 vaccination. The clonotype was recovered from an adult in good health. This chain connects TRBV6-5 to TRBJ1-3; D remains ambiguous. CDR3: CANPGNTIYF. DNA of the CDR3: TGTGCCAACCCTGGAAACACCATATATTTT.